The subject of this entry is one T cell receptor beta chain. Trimming stripped 2 bases from V and 3 bases from J, with 10 bases between. CDR1 and CDR2 from the germline V gene are LNHDA and SQIVND (reference sequence). The CDR3 has 14 amino acids. As handled by the study authors: Researchers report that nucleated cell counts were estimated from reference gene primer amplification. TCRdb keeps only in-frame clones here, not all; method: immunoSEQ multiplex PCR. V and J calls and clone size are those listed in that table; D and trimming were worked out from the DNA. The table records about 170,000 clones, approximately 86% of them present only once. Seattle researchers signed up patients amid active infection and tracked them longitudinally. This entry is derived from a study of blood T cell repertoires in COVID-19. About the study: Collection of acute and convalescent COVID-19 samples took place in the United States, Italy and Spain. PBMCs, B-cell-depleted T cells, or T cells were the source of the cDNA or gDNA that made up the material.

The clonotype comes from a woman of 80 years or more with COVID-19, enrolled during active disease. The rearrangement links TRBV19 to TRBJ1-1; TRBD1 is a possible D gene (5 bases). Specimen: peripheral blood. The CDR3 nucleotides are TGTGCCAGTAGTATAAGGGGAGGGGACACTGAAGCTTTCTTT. Translating it yields CASSIRGGDTEAFF.